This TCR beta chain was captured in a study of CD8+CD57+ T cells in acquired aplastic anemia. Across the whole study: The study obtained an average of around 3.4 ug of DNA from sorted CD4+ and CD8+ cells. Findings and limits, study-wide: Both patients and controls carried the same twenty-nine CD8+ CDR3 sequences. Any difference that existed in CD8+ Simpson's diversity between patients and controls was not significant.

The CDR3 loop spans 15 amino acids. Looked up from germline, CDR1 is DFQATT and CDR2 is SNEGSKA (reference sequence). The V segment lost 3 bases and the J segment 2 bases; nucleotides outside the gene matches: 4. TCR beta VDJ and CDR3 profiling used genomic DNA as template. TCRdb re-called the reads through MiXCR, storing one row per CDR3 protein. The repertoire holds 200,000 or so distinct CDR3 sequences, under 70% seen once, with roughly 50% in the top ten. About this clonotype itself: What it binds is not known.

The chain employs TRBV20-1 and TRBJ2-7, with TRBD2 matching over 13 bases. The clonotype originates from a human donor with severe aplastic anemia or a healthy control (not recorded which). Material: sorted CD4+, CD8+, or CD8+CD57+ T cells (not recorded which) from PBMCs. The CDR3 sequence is CSARLGTSGTYEQYF. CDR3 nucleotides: TGCAGTGCTAGGCTAGGGACTAGCGGGACCTACGAGCAGTACTTC.